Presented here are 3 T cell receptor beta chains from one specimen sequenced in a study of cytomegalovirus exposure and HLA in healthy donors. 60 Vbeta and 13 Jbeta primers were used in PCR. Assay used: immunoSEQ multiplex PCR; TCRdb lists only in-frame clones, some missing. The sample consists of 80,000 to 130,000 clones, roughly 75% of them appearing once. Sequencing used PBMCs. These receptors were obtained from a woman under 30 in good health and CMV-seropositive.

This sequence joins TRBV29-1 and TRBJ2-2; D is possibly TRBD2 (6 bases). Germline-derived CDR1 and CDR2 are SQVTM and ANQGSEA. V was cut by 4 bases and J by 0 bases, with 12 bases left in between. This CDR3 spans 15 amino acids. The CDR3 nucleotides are TGCAGCGTTGTGGGGGGACTTACGAACACCGGGGAGCTGTTTTTT. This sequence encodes CSVVGGLTNTGELFF.

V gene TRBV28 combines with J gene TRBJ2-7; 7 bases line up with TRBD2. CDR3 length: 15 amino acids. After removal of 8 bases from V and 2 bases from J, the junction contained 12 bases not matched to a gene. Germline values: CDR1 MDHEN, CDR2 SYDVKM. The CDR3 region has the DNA TGTGCCAGCGACACGAAGGGGAGGGCGGCCTACGAGCAGTACTTC. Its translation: CASDTKGRAAYEQYF.

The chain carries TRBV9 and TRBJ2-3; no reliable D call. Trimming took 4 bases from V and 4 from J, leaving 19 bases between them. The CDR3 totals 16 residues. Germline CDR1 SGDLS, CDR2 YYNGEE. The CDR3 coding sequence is TGTGCCAGCAGCCCGTCCATTGGTAGCTTGGCAGATACGCAGTATTTT. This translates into CASSPSIGSLADTQYF.